This passage covers 3 T cell receptor beta chains from one sample sequenced in a study of CD4 T cells in relation to SARS-CoV-2 and coronaviruses. The table came from immunoSEQ multiplex PCR; TCRdb's copy has only in-frame clones and leaves some out. The sample lists about 56,000 clones, about 91% occurring once. The sample comprised naive CD4+ T cells from PBMCs. Regarding subset: naive CD4+ T cells isolated by negative enrichment. The receptors originated from an adult with COVID-19.

The V call is TRBV18, the J call TRBJ2-7; a possible D gene is TRBD1 (6 bases). V lost 4 bases to trimming and J lost 1 base, with 11 bases between them. Looked up from germline, CDR1 is KGHSH and CDR2 is LQKENI. The CDR3 runs 14 residues. CDR3 region: CASSLETGSYEQYF. The CDR3 DNA sequence: TGTGCCAGCTCACTAGAAACAGGGTCCTACGAGCAGTACTTC.

The V gene is TRBV9, the J gene TRBJ2-2, with unresolved D. Germline V lookup: CDR1 SGDLS, CDR2 YYNGEE. V was shortened by 1 base and J by 2 bases, with 6 bases between the two germline ends. The CDR3 loop spans 14 amino acids. CDR3 nucleotide sequence: TGTGCCAGCAGCGTACGGGCCAACACCGGGGAGCTGTTTTTT. This translates into CASSVRANTGELFF.

The chain couples TRBV28 to TRBJ2-7, with 14 nucleotides matching TRBD2. The germline V gene encodes CDR1 MDHEN and CDR2 SYDVKM. The CDR3 totals 15 residues. The J segment lost 5 bases and the V segment lost 5 bases, leaving 5 bases of the junction unmatched. The chain's CDR3 is CASSPGTSGSNEQYF. The CDR3 DNA sequence: TGTGCCAGCAGTCCGGGGACTAGCGGGAGTAACGAGCAGTACTTC.